The rows below give T cell receptor beta chains drawn from one sample of a study of blood T cell repertoires in COVID-19. The protocol was immunoSEQ multiplex PCR, while the TCRdb copy is restricted to in-frame clones and leaves out a portion. The sample records approximately 32,000 clones, 88% being singletons. Sample: peripheral blood. The receptor set was obtained from a human donor in a cohort sampled during active COVID-19. Each CDR3 is given with its conserved first and last residue. The D gene is left open where the match is weak. Expanded clones are given a class, and other clones once, few, many or no size at all.

j_gene	v_gene	abundance	d_gene	CDR3aa	CDR3nt
TRBJ1-2	TRBV5-4	-	-	CASSLWSTGGYGYTF	TGTGCCAGCAGCTTGTGGTCCACAGGTGGCTATGGCTACACCTTC
TRBJ2-3	TRBV7-6	-	TRBD2	CASSLGYPRGGRADTQYF	TGTGCCAGCAGCTTAGGGTACCCCCGGGGGGGAAGGGCAGATACGCAGTATTTT
TRBJ1-1	TRBV18	-	-	CASSPPYSGAEAFF	TGTGCCAGCTCACCACCATACAGCGGGGCTGAAGCTTTCTTT
TRBJ2-2	TRBV5-1	-	-	CASSADYTGELFF	TGCGCCAGCAGCGCGGATTACACCGGGGAGCTGTTTTTT
TRBJ2-5	TRBV10-3	-	-	CAISAGGPIETQYF	TGTGCCATCAGTGCCGGGGGGCCGATCGAGACCCAGTACTTC
TRBJ1-6	TRBV6-6	-	-	CASRVDGDSPLHF	TGTGCCAGCAGGGTAGACGGGGATTCACCCCTCCACTTT
TRBJ1-2	TRBV27	-	-	CASSLRAANYGYTF	TGTGCCAGCAGTTTGCGGGCAGCCAACTATGGCTACACCTTC
TRBJ2-5	TRBV10-1	-	-	CASPSPAGDQETQYF	TGCGCCAGCCCGAGCCCAGCGGGCGACCAAGAGACCCAGTACTTC
TRBJ1-4	TRBV5-4	once	-	CASSSGRQEKLFF	TGTGCCAGCAGCTCGGGTCGGCAGGAAAAACTGTTTTTT
TRBJ2-6	TRBV3-1/TRBV3-2	-	TRBD1	CASSQLTGAGANVLTF	TGTGCCAGCAGCCAACTAACAGGGGCCGGGGCCAACGTCCTGACTTTC
TRBJ1-2	TRBV18	-	-	CASSPGQDHYGYTF	TGTGCCAGCTCACCCGGACAAGACCACTATGGCTACACCTTC
TRBJ1-6	TRBV10-3	-	-	CAISEANSPLHF	TGTGCCATCAGTGAGGCGAATTCACCCCTCCACTTT
TRBJ2-7	TRBV5-1	-	-	CASSFQSNSYEQYF	TGCGCCAGCAGCTTCCAGTCCAACTCCTACGAGCAGTACTTC
TRBJ2-4	TRBV7-6	-	TRBD2	CASSQAPLAGGQGIQYF	TGTGCCAGCAGCCAGGCCCCCCTAGCGGGGGGGCAGGGCATTCAGTACTTC
TRBJ1-5	TRBV6-5	-	TRBD1	CASRGTGGNQPQHF	TGTGCCAGCAGGGGGACAGGGGGCAATCAGCCCCAGCATTTT
TRBJ1-2	TRBV6-2/TRBV6-3	-	-	CASSTLTVGYTF	TGTGCCAGCAGTACATTGACAGTCGGCTACACCTTC
TRBJ2-7	TRBV30	-	TRBD1	CAWRGQGARGEQYF	TGTGCCTGGAGAGGACAGGGGGCGCGTGGCGAGCAGTACTTC
TRBJ1-5	TRBV19	-	TRBD1	CASRDLFRTGGTNQPQHF	TGTGCCAGTAGGGATTTATTCCGGACAGGGGGAACCAATCAGCCCCAGCATTTT
TRBJ2-4	TRBV29-1	-	TRBD1	CSVVAPGQGYIQYF	TGCAGCGTTGTTGCCCCCGGACAGGGATACATTCAGTACTTC
TRBJ1-5	TRBV4-1	-	-	CASSQDVGRQITQPQHF	TGCGCCAGCAGCCAAGATGTAGGCCGACAGATCACTCAGCCCCAGCATTTT
TRBJ1-6	TRBV30	-	-	CALTGMGSYNSPLHF	TGTGCGCTTACAGGGATGGGCTCCTATAATTCACCCCTCCACTTT
TRBJ1-2	TRBV6-5	once	-	CASSLARDYGYTF	TGTGCCAGCAGTTTGGCCCGGGACTATGGCTACACCTTC
TRBJ1-1	TRBV27	-	-	CASSPSRSNTEAFF	TGTGCCAGCAGTCCCTCCAGATCGAACACTGAAGCTTTCTTT
TRBJ1-2	TRBV12-3/TRBV12-4	once	TRBD1	CASSLVRGYGYTF	TGTGCCAGCAGTTTGGTCAGGGGGTATGGCTACACCTTC
TRBJ2-3	TRBV7-8	-	TRBD2	CASSLGGGGAGTQYF	TGTGCCAGCAGCTTAGGTGGCGGGGGGGCCGGTACGCAGTATTTT
TRBJ1-6	TRBV5-5	-	-	CASSPRAGNNSPLHF	TGTGCCAGCAGCCCCCGGGCAGGGAATAATTCACCCCTCCACTTT
TRBJ1-1	TRBV11-2	-	TRBD1	CASSLDRDTEAFF	TGTGCCAGCAGCTTGGACAGGGACACTGAAGCTTTCTTT
TRBJ2-1	TRBV3-1/TRBV3-2	-	TRBD2	CASSQDGPGGPRNEQFF	TGTGCCAGCAGCCAAGATGGGCCGGGGGGGCCGAGGAATGAGCAGTTCTTC
TRBJ1-2	TRBV18	-	TRBD1	CASSPTVGQGRDGYTF	TGTGCCAGCTCACCGACCGTCGGACAGGGAAGGGATGGCTACACCTTC
TRBJ1-2	TRBV10-3	-	TRBD1	CAIGERQGAEGYTF	TGTGCCATCGGAGAGAGACAGGGGGCTGAGGGCTACACCTTC
TRBJ1-1	TRBV14	-	-	CASSQDRISGAFF	TGTGCCAGCAGCCAAGATCGCATATCAGGGGCTTTCTTT
TRBJ1-1	TRBV9	-	TRBD1	CASSVGGGTVNTEAFF	TGTGCCAGCAGCGTAGGGGGTGGGACAGTGAACACTGAAGCTTTCTTT
TRBJ1-2	TRBV19	-	TRBD1	CASSIGTGSYGYTF	TGTGCCAGTAGTATTGGGACAGGGTCTTATGGCTACACCTTC
TRBJ2-3	TRBV12-3/TRBV12-4	-	TRBD1	CASSRQGSQYF	TGTGCCAGCAGTCGACAGGGAAGTCAGTATTTT
TRBJ1-4	TRBV7-9	-	TRBD1	CASSLGGQGNEKLFF	TGTGCCAGCAGCTTAGGGGGACAGGGGAATGAAAAACTGTTTTTT
TRBJ2-5	TRBV5-4	-	-	CASSLVAGVGETQYF	TGTGCCAGCAGCTTGGTAGCCGGGGTTGGAGAGACCCAGTACTTC
TRBJ2-7	TRBV7-8	-	TRBD2	CASSFGGAPTTEQYF	TGTGCCAGCAGCTTCGGGGGGGCCCCTACCACCGAGCAGTACTTC
TRBJ1-4	TRBV10-3	-	-	CAISPTRQSNEKLFF	TGTGCCATCAGTCCTACCCGACAGAGTAATGAAAAACTGTTTTTT
TRBJ2-5	TRBV5-3	once	TRBD1	CARNKDRRKTQYF	TGTGCCAGAAACAAGGACAGGCGGAAGACCCAGTACTTC
TRBJ2-7	TRBV19	-	TRBD1	CASSMGTGVSYEQYF	TGTGCCAGTAGTATGGGGACAGGGGTCTCCTACGAGCAGTACTTC
TRBJ1-1	TRBV12-5	-	-	CASGLAPGTEAFF	TGTGCTAGTGGTTTGGCCCCAGGCACTGAAGCTTTCTTT
TRBJ1-2	TRBV5-8	-	-	CASEAQRGGHGYTF	TGTGCCAGCGAAGCCCAAAGGGGCGGCCATGGCTACACCTTC
TRBJ1-1	TRBV30	few	-	CAWTSFTEAFF	TGTGCCTGGACGTCCTTCACTGAAGCTTTCTTT
TRBJ2-7	TRBV19	-	TRBD1	CASSRQGANYEQYF	TGTGCCAGTAGCCGGCAGGGGGCCAATTACGAGCAGTACTTC
TRBJ2-3	TRBV7-9	few	-	CASSFGQGEADTQYF	TGTGCCAGCAGCTTCGGACAAGGGGAGGCAGATACGCAGTATTTT
TRBJ1-6	TRBV5-6	-	-	CASSPTGLGPLHF	TGTGCCAGCAGCCCGACAGGTCTGGGCCCCCTCCACTTT
TRBJ2-7	TRBV2	-	-	CASSEQGGSYEQYF	TGTGCCAGCAGTGAACAGGGGGGCTCCTACGAGCAGTACTTC
TRBJ2-1	TRBV11-2	-	-	CASSQDRDNEQFF	TGTGCCAGCAGCCAAGACAGAGACAATGAGCAGTTCTTC
TRBJ2-5	TRBV5-4	-	-	CASSSPRPQETQYF	TGTGCCAGCAGCTCACCCAGGCCCCAAGAGACCCAGTACTTC
TRBJ2-3	TRBV4-1	-	TRBD1	CASSKTPTGGREDTQYF	TGCGCCAGCAGCAAAACCCCGACAGGGGGAAGAGAAGATACGCAGTATTTT
TRBJ2-1	TRBV11-3	-	TRBD2	CASSRGEGLVNEQFF	TGTGCCAGCAGCCGCGGGGAGGGGCTGGTCAATGAGCAGTTCTTC
TRBJ1-1	TRBV19	-	-	CASSISRDIEAFF	TGTGCCAGTAGTATTTCACGGGACATAGAAGCTTTCTTT
TRBJ1-1	TRBV7-9	-	-	CASSLEGLAEAFF	TGTGCCAGCAGCTTAGAGGGGCTCGCTGAAGCTTTCTTT
TRBJ1-4	TRBV2	few	TRBD1	CASSPRQGTNEKLFF	TGTGCCAGCAGCCCCCGACAGGGAACTAATGAAAAACTGTTTTTT